This T cell receptor beta chain appears in the sequencing data of a study of blood T cell repertoires in COVID-19. Study information: In each case, the material was cDNA or gDNA derived from T cells, B-cell-depleted T cells, or PBMCs.

Data came from immunoSEQ multiplex PCR; TCRdb stores just in-frame clones and leaves some out. The table lists some 500,000 clones, roughly 91% of them singletons. The CDR3 consists of 17 residues. Germline CDR1 reads SGHVS; CDR2 reads FQNEAQ. V was clipped by 5 bases and J by 4 bases, with 20 bases between them. This clone was counted at least ten times. Sequencing was carried out using peripheral blood. This rearrangement joins TRBV7-8 to TRBJ2-2, with TRBD2 as a possible D gene (7 bases). The sequence was collected from a woman aged 50 to 60 with COVID-19, enrolled during active disease. This chain's CDR3 is CASSLKGGRRSTGELFF. The CDR3, as DNA: TGTGCCAGCAGCCTAAAGGGGGGGCGACGGAGCACCGGGGAGCTGTTTTTT.